A single sample is the source of the 31 T cell receptor beta chains below, sequenced in a study of blood T cell repertoires in COVID-19. The repertoire was sequenced with immunoSEQ multiplex PCR; TCRdb's copy has only in-frame clones and lacks some. The sample yields around 150,000 clones, about 91% seen once. Sequenced input: peripheral blood. These receptors all come from a woman aged 55-70 years who had recovered from COVID-19.

V gene TRBV11-3 combines with J gene TRBJ2-1; 12 bases align to TRBD2. The V and J ends lost 4 bases and 8 bases, in that order; junction bases with no gene match: 9. CDR3 length: 16 residues. CDR1 is SGHNT, CDR2 YENEEA, per germline. Here the CDR3 DNA reads TGTGCCAGCAGCTCAACCGCTAGCGGGGGGGCTTATGAGCAGTTCTTC. Encoded protein: CASSSTASGGAYEQFF.

This chain connects TRBV11-2 to TRBJ1-4, with 9 bases fitting TRBD1. The J segment lost 5 bases and the V segment lost 2 bases, leaving 3 bases of the junction unmatched. This CDR3 is built from 15 residues. Germline V gives CDR1 SGHAT, CDR2 FQNNGV. CDR3 sequence (DNA): TGTGCCAGCAGCTTAACGGGACAGGGAAATGAAAAACTGTTTTTT. Translating gives CASSLTGQGNEKLFF.

The CDR3 reads CASSFRVSNQPQHF. CDR3 coding DNA: TGTGCCAGCAGTTTCAGGGTTAGCAATCAGCCCCAGCATTTT. The rearrangement uses TRBV27 and TRBJ1-5, with D possibly being TRBD1 (5 bases). Germline CDR1 reads MNHEY; CDR2 reads SMNVEV (reference sequence). The V end lost 3 bases, the J end lost 0 bases, and 6 bases lay between the germline ends. There are 14 residues in the CDR3.

This clone is a singleton in its sample. The V call is TRBV7-9, the J call TRBJ1-6; D is possibly TRBD1 (5 bases). Trimming left V 8 bases short and J 7 bases short, with 21 bases between. The V gene's germline CDR1 is SEHNR and CDR2 FQNEAQ (reference sequence). This CDR3 is 16 amino acids long. In nucleotides, the CDR3 is TGTGCCAGCGGCGGGGGAGGGAACCGGTACAATTCACCCCTCCACTTT. Translation: CASGGGGNRYNSPLHF.

The chain has TRBV5-1 and TRBJ2-5, with 9 bases lining up with TRBD1. This CDR3 region has 15 residues. Germline V CDR1 and CDR2: SGHRS, YFSETQ. Trimming removed 4 bases from V and 1 base from J; junction bases left unmatched: 5. CDR3: CASSPYRGRQETQYF. CDR3 DNA sequence: TGCGCCAGCAGCCCATACAGGGGGCGCCAAGAGACCCAGTACTTC.

The chain recombines TRBV2 with TRBJ2-5; no reliable D call. V was shortened by 5 bases and J by 5 bases, with 27 bases between the two germline ends. There are 18 residues in the CDR3. Germline values: CDR1 SNHLY, CDR2 FYNNEI. The CDR3 nucleotides are TGTGCCAGCAGTCGCATTCAGAACCCCCAGACACCGTGGGAGACCCAGTACTTC. Translation gives CASSRIQNPQTPWETQYF.

J is TRBJ1-5 and V is TRBV7-9; no firm D call. The CDR3 length is 16 residues. The germline gives CDR1 SEHNR, CDR2 FQNEAQ (reference sequence). V was cut by 1 base and J by 1 base, with 11 bases left in between. CDR3 protein: CASSLDGGMSNQPQHF. In DNA form, the CDR3 reads TGTGCCAGCAGCTTAGACGGAGGGATGAGCAATCAGCCCCAGCATTTT.

The chain has TRBV11-2 and TRBJ2-5, with D perhaps matching TRBD1 (5 bases). Trimming removed 6 bases at V and 3 bases at J, with 14 bases between. Per germline, CDR1 SGHAT and CDR2 FQNNGV. The CDR3 is made up of 14 amino acids. The CDR3 region is CASSPMGREETQYF. The CDR3 coding sequence is TGTGCCAGCAGTCCTATGGGCAGGGAAGAGACCCAGTACTTC. Supplemented by reference TRBV11-2 and TRBJ2-5, the full variable domain reads EAGVAQSPRYKIIEKRQSVAFWCNPISGHATLYWYQQILGQGPKLLIQFQNNGVVDDSQLPKDRFSAERLKGVDSTLKIQPAKLEDSAVYLCASSPMGREETQYFGPGTRLLVL.

The V call is TRBV28, the J call TRBJ2-3; weak D call: TRBD1 (5 bases). CDR1 and CDR2 from the germline V gene are MDHEN and SYDVKM. V lost 1 base and J 2 bases, leaving 7 bases between the germline ends. This CDR3 has 14 residues. CDR3 protein: CASSLYRITDTQYF. As DNA, the CDR3 is TGTGCCAGCAGTTTATACAGGATCACAGATACGCAGTATTTT.

This chain links TRBV3-1 (or the pseudogene TRBV3-2) with TRBJ2-5; 10 bases map to TRBD2. Looked up from germline, CDR1 is LGHDT and CDR2 is YNNKEL (reference sequence). The V and J ends lost 2 bases and 7 bases, in that order; junction bases with no gene match: 13. The CDR3 contains 17 residues. The CDR3 reads CASSQFVLAGIRATQYF. CDR3 bases: TGTGCCAGCAGCCAATTCGTACTAGCGGGAATAAGAGCGACCCAGTACTTC.

V gene TRBV5-1 combines with J gene TRBJ2-2, with 9 nucleotides matching TRBD2. CDR3 length: 16 amino acids. V shed 2 bases, J shed 5 bases, and the junction held 7 bases outside the gene matches. Germline lookup yields CDR1 SGHRS and CDR2 YFSETQ. The CDR3 nucleotides read TGCGCCAGCAGCTTAACCCCTAGCGGGGATACCGGGGAGCTGTTTTTT. It yields the protein CASSLTPSGDTGELFF.

The CDR3 sequence: CASNLPRGDRVTEAFF. The CDR3 DNA sequence: TGTGCCAGCAACCTCCCGCGGGGGGATAGGGTCACTGAAGCTTTCTTT. This chain connects TRBV28 to TRBJ1-1, with D possibly TRBD1 on 5 matching bases. The germline gives CDR1 MDHEN, CDR2 SYDVKM. Trimming left V 7 bases short and J 4 bases short, with 22 bases between. The CDR3 runs to 16 residues.

This clone has a single count. This chain uses TRBV5-3 with TRBJ2-1; no firm D call. TRBV5-3 is treated as an ORF (open reading frame) with a function not yet certain. The V end lost 2 bases, the J end lost 4 bases, and 7 bases lay between the germline ends. The CDR3 loop spans 13 amino acids. The CDR3 reads CARSFSHYNEQFF. The CDR3 DNA is TGTGCCAGAAGCTTTTCCCATTACAATGAGCAGTTCTTC.

J is TRBJ2-5 and V is TRBV19, with D perhaps TRBD2 (5 bases). The CDR3 runs 12 residues. Trimming left V 11 bases short and J 2 bases short, with 12 bases between. CDR1 and CDR2 from the germline V gene are LNHDA and SQIVND (reference sequence). The chain's CDR3 is CAAREQQETQYF. CDR3 in DNA: TGTGCCGCGAGGGAACAGCAAGAGACCCAGTACTTC.

The rearrangement links TRBV7-9 to TRBJ1-1; D is ambiguous. Looked up from germline, CDR1 is SEHNR and CDR2 is FQNEAQ (reference sequence). The length of the CDR3 is 14 residues. V shed 7 bases and J shed 1 base, with 13 bases lying between them. The CDR3 sequence: CASILSGGNTEAFF. The CDR3 DNA follows: TGTGCCAGCATTCTTAGCGGAGGGAACACTGAAGCTTTCTTT.

The rearrangement links TRBV30 to TRBJ1-5; the D gene is possibly TRBD1 (5 bases). V lost 0 bases and J 7 bases, leaving 16 bases between the germline ends. The CDR3 length is 15 residues. Germline V gene sequence: CDR1 GTSNPN, CDR2 SVGIG (reference sequence). The CDR3 DNA sequence: TGTGCCTGGAGTGTACTCGGAGGGGCCCGGCAGCCCCAGCATTTT. This sequence encodes CAWSVLGGARQPQHF.

V gene TRBV15 combines with J gene TRBJ1-2; 7 bases match TRBD1. The trim removed 4 bases at V and 11 bases at J, leaving 16 bases unmatched. The CDR3 sequence is 15 residues long. Germline assignment: CDR1 LNHNV and CDR2 YYDKDF (reference sequence). The CDR3 sequence: CATSKERGLGPHYTF. The CDR3 DNA follows: TGTGCCACCAGCAAGGAAAGGGGGCTCGGTCCCCATTACACCTTC.

This chain's CDR3 is CASTGTGREAFF. CDR3 DNA sequence: TGCGCCAGCACAGGGACAGGGCGAGAAGCTTTCTTT. V gene TRBV5-1 combines with J gene TRBJ1-1; TRBD1 agrees at 9 bases. Germline loops: CDR1 SGHRS, CDR2 YFSETQ. V shed 6 bases, J shed 8 bases, and the junction held 5 bases outside the gene matches. The CDR3 is 12 residues long. The entire variable domain, with the rest obtained from reference TRBV5-1 and TRBJ1-1, is as follows: KAGVTQTPRYLIKTRGQQVTLSCSPISGHRSVSWYQQTPGQGLQFLFEYFSETQRNKGNFPGRFSGRQFSNSRSEMNVSTLELGDSALYLCASTGTGREAFFGQGTRLTVV.

This chain connects TRBV3-1 (or the pseudogene TRBV3-2) to TRBJ1-1; D is unresolved. Germline CDR1 reads LGHDT; CDR2 reads YNNKEL (reference sequence). The CDR3 is 14 residues long. V lost 1 base, J lost 5 bases, and 11 bases lay in between. The CDR3 is CASSQGGPKTEAFF. Here the CDR3 DNA reads TGTGCCAGCAGCCAAGGCGGGCCGAAGACTGAAGCTTTCTTT.

The chain joins TRBV5-1 to TRBJ1-1; 11 bases align to TRBD1. Trimming removed 4 bases from V and 10 bases from J; junction bases left unmatched: 6. This CDR3 comprises 13 residues. CDR1 and CDR2 from the germline V gene are SGHRS and YFSETQ. The CDR3 DNA is TGCGCCAGCAGCCCCGGACAGGGGGCCTCAGCTTTCTTT. Translated, it gives CASSPGQGASAFF. The full variable domain, rest sourced from reference TRBV5-1 and TRBJ1-1, is KAGVTQTPRYLIKTRGQQVTLSCSPISGHRSVSWYQQTPGQGLQFLFEYFSETQRNKGNFPGRFSGRQFSNSRSEMNVSTLELGDSALYLCASSPGQGASAFFGQGTRLTVV.

The J gene is TRBJ2-5, the V gene TRBV4-1, with TRBD1 matching 9 bases. The germline V gene encodes CDR1 MGHRA and CDR2 YSYEKL. J was trimmed by 8 bases and V by 0 bases; bases with no gene match: 4. The CDR3 length is 14 residues. CDR3 in amino acids: CASSQEGTGRTQYF. CDR3 bases: TGCGCCAGCAGCCAAGAGGGGACAGGGCGAACCCAGTACTTC.

J is TRBJ2-3 and V is TRBV5-1, with D maybe TRBD1 (6 bases). CDR1 is SGHRS and CDR2 is YFSETQ in the germline V gene. V lost 0 bases and J 3 bases, leaving 26 bases between the germline ends. The CDR3 covers 20 residues. The CDR3 reads CASSLVGGSFSSSRTDTQYF. CDR3 coding DNA: TGCGCCAGCAGCTTGGTTGGGGGCAGTTTCTCTTCCTCCAGGACAGATACGCAGTATTTT.

V usage is TRBV29-1 and J usage is TRBJ2-1, with D perhaps TRBD1 (5 bases). Germline values: CDR1 SQVTM, CDR2 ANQGSEA. This CDR3 has 16 amino acids. V lost 5 bases and J lost 2, with 19 bases in between. CDR3 loop: CSVQGDRGLTYNEQFF. Written as DNA, the CDR3 is TGCAGCGTTCAAGGGGATAGGGGTCTAACCTACAATGAGCAGTTCTTC.

The chain recombines TRBV19 with TRBJ1-6; D might be TRBD1 (6 bases). Germline CDR1 reads LNHDA; CDR2 reads SQIVND (reference sequence). The germline V and J ends were trimmed by 6 bases and 4 bases, with 10 bases remaining between them. This CDR3 contains 14 residues. CDR3 DNA sequence: TGTGCCAGTAGCGGACAGCGATATAATTCACCCCTCCACTTT. Protein sequence: CASSGQRYNSPLHF.

The chain employs TRBV27 and TRBJ2-7; 12 bases align to TRBD2. The CDR3 length is 14 residues. J gave up 3 bases and V 4 bases, and 1 base lay outside the gene matches. Germline V gene data show CDR1 as MNHEY and CDR2 as SMNVEV (reference sequence). The CDR3 spells CASSSSGGDYEQYF. The CDR3 DNA follows: TGTGCCAGCAGTTCTAGCGGGGGGGACTACGAGCAGTACTTC.

V gene TRBV9 combines with J gene TRBJ2-7, with 8 bases identical to TRBD2. Germline assignment: CDR1 SGDLS and CDR2 YYNGEE. Trimming at V came to 0 bases and at J to 5 bases, leaving 4 bases not matched to a gene. CDR3 length equals 14 residues. CDR3 sequence reads: CASSVASGGNEQYF. The CDR3, as DNA: TGTGCCAGCAGCGTAGCGAGCGGGGGAAACGAGCAGTACTTC.

This clone was recorded a few times. The chain recombines TRBV3-1 (or the pseudogene TRBV3-2) with TRBJ1-1, with 7 bases fitting TRBD1. This CDR3 region has 15 residues. V shed 2 bases and J 1 base; nucleotides not matched to a gene: 4. Germline-derived CDR1 and CDR2 are LGHDT and YNNKEL (reference sequence). Written as DNA, the CDR3 is TGTGCCAGCAGCCAACGCAGGGGGGAGAACACTGAAGCTTTCTTT. This sequence encodes CASSQRRGENTEAFF.

The genes are TRBV10-3 and TRBJ2-3; D uncertain. Trimming took off 3 bases at V and 3 bases at J, with 13 bases between the two ends. This CDR3 is built from 15 residues. Germline-derived CDR1 and CDR2 are ENHRY and SYGVKD. This CDR3 is CAISERNSLTDTQYF. In nucleotides, the CDR3 is TGTGCCATCAGTGAAAGAAACAGTTTAACAGATACGCAGTATTTT.

This chain links TRBV7-9 with TRBJ2-1; 7 bases match TRBD1. With 0 bases clipped from V and 2 bases from J, the junction kept 1 base outside the gene matches. This CDR3 is built from 15 residues. CDR1 is SEHNR and CDR2 is FQNEAQ in the germline V gene (reference sequence). The CDR3: CASSLAQGAYNEQFF. The CDR3 bases are TGTGCCAGCAGCTTAGCTCAGGGGGCCTACAATGAGCAGTTCTTC. Using reference TRBV7-9 and TRBJ2-1 for the parts outside the CDR3, the full variable domain is DTGVSQNPRHKITKRGQNVTFRCDPISEHNRLYWYRQTLGQGPEFLTYFQNEAQLEKSRLLSDRFSAERPKGSFSTLEIQRTEQGDSAMYLCASSLAQGAYNEQFFGPGTRLTVL.

In this sample, this clone turned up a few times. V and J are TRBV29-1 and TRBJ1-2, with TRBD1 as a possible D gene (5 bases). The germline V gene encodes CDR1 SQVTM and CDR2 ANQGSEA. The V gene lost 7 bases and the J gene lost 6 bases, with 15 bases spanning the gap. This CDR3 is 12 amino acids long. The CDR3 loop is CSAGGRRHGYTF. CDR3 DNA: TGCAGCGCCGGGGGACGGCGGCATGGCTACACCTTC.

The rearrangement uses TRBV11-3 and TRBJ1-1; TRBD1 is a possible D gene (6 bases). Trimming left V 2 bases short and J 3 bases short, with 10 bases between. CDR1 is SGHNT and CDR2 is YENEEA in the germline V gene. The CDR3 runs 14 residues. CDR3 protein: CASSLNRDDTEAFF. The CDR3 DNA reads as TGTGCCAGCAGCTTAAACAGGGATGACACTGAAGCTTTCTTT.